Below, 26 T cell receptor beta chains from the same sample are listed, as sequenced in a study of response to subunit inactivated influenza vaccine. MiXCR, applied by TCRdb to the RT-PCR reads, yields one record per CDR3 protein. Here the sample spans around 850,000 distinct CDR3 sequences, less than 20% being singletons. The specimen comprised PBMCs from blood, sampled approximately 5 days after vaccination. The receptor set was obtained from a man aged 45-65 years who received an inactivated influenza vaccine.

V gene TRBV7-2 combines with J gene TRBJ2-7; TRBD2 aligns across 10 bases. The CDR3 has 15 amino acids. V shed 6 bases, J shed 4 bases, and the junction held 9 bases outside the gene matches. Germline loops: CDR1 SGHTA, CDR2 FQGNSA. CDR3 DNA: TGTGCCAGCAGTTCAGGCGGGACTAGCGAGTACGAGCAGTACTTC. Translation: CASSSGGTSEYEQYF.

CDR3 nucleotide sequence: TGCAGTGCTAAGGCGGGTAGCACAGATACGCAGTATTTT. It codes for CSAKAGSTDTQYF. This chain links TRBV20-1 with TRBJ2-3, with a possible D match to TRBD2 (5 bases). The V end was cut by 4 bases, the J end by 0 bases, with 8 bases between. The CDR3 runs to 13 residues. Germline CDR1 reads DFQATT; CDR2 reads SNEGSKA (reference sequence).

This clonotype was counted only a few times. The V and J genes are TRBV5-1 and TRBJ2-2, with TRBD1 matching 9 bases. CDR3 size: 16 residues. Trimming cost V 1 base and J 6 bases; bases outside gene matches: 7. From germline, CDR1 is SGHRS and CDR2 YFSETQ. CDR3 in DNA: TGCGCCAGCAGCTTGACAGGGGGCGCTACGTCCGGGGAGCTGTTTTTT. Residues: CASSLTGGATSGELFF. The whole variable domain, filled in from reference TRBV5-1 and TRBJ2-2, reads KAGVTQTPRYLIKTRGQQVTLSCSPISGHRSVSWYQQTPGQGLQFLFEYFSETQRNKGNFPGRFSGRQFSNSRSEMNVSTLELGDSALYLCASSLTGGATSGELFFGEGSRLTVL.

This clonotype was seen a few times. V is TRBV7-9 and J is TRBJ2-7; D is undetermined. CDR3 length: 12 residues. V lost 1 base and J 8 bases, leaving 9 bases between the germline ends. The germline V gene has CDR1 SEHNR and CDR2 FQNEAQ (reference sequence). The CDR3: CASSLVGVKQYF. The CDR3 bases are TGTGCCAGCAGCTTAGTAGGTGTCAAGCAGTACTTC.

This clonotype has more than one count but fewer than ten. The V call is TRBV5-6, the J call TRBJ2-5, with D possibly matching TRBD1 (6 bases). CDR3 length: 17 amino acids. Germline CDR1 is SGHDT and CDR2 is YYEEEE. V was shortened by 4 bases and J by 0 bases, with 19 bases between the two germline ends. CDR3: CASSLEMLTGDQETQYF. The CDR3 coding sequence is TGTGCCAGCAGCCTCGAAATGTTGACAGGTGACCAAGAGACCCAGTACTTC. The full variable domain, completed using reference TRBV5-6 and TRBJ2-5, is DAGVTQSPTHLIKTRGQQVTLRCSPKSGHDTVSWYQQALGQGPQFIFQYYEEEERQRGNFPDRFSGHQFPNYSSELNVNALLLGDSALYLCASSLEMLTGDQETQYFGPGTRLLVL.

This clonotype was recorded a few times. The chain is built from TRBV6-2 or TRBV6-3 and TRBJ1-1, with D hard to call. The CDR3 runs 12 residues. Germline V gene data show CDR1 as MNHEY and CDR2 as SVGEGT. The germline V and J ends were trimmed by 5 bases and 7 bases, with 11 bases remaining between them. The CDR3 sequence: CASSLTAFEAFF. DNA of the CDR3: TGTGCCAGCAGTCTTACAGCCTTTGAAGCTTTCTTT.

The chain recombines TRBV4-3 with TRBJ2-7; 8 bases agree with TRBD1. This CDR3 region has 15 residues. Germline V gene lookup returns CDR1 LGHNA and CDR2 YSLEER. V dropped 0 bases and J dropped 3; count of bases not matched to a gene: 4. The CDR3: CASSQETGGHYEQYF. CDR3 in DNA: TGCGCCAGCAGCCAAGAAACAGGGGGGCACTACGAGCAGTACTTC.

This clonotype was counted only a few times. The rearrangement joins TRBV5-5 to TRBJ2-7; no clear D gene. The length of the CDR3 is 14 residues. Germline V gene data show CDR1 as SGHKS and CDR2 as YYEKEE (reference sequence). V was trimmed by 4 bases and J by 2 bases, leaving 13 bases between them. Written as DNA, the CDR3 is TGTGCCAGCAGCCGAGGACCCTTCGCCTACGAGCAGTACTTC. This sequence encodes CASSRGPFAYEQYF.

The chain employs TRBV7-2 and TRBJ2-5; TRBD2 might be the D (5 bases). V was pared by 2 bases and J by 0 bases, with 10 bases between. Germline values: CDR1 SGHTA, CDR2 FQGNSA. This CDR3 region has 15 residues. CDR3 loop: CASSLLREYQETQYF. The CDR3 coding sequence is TGTGCCAGCAGCTTACTGAGGGAGTACCAAGAGACCCAGTACTTC.

This rearrangement joins TRBV29-1 to TRBJ1-4; no definite D call. The length of the CDR3 is 13 residues. Germline lookup yields CDR1 SQVTM and CDR2 ANQGSEA. V shed 4 bases and J shed 0 bases, with 6 bases lying between them. As DNA, the CDR3 is TGCAGCGTTGTGAGTGCAACTAATGAAAAACTGTTTTTT. Translated: CSVVSATNEKLFF.

The chain uses TRBV3-1 and TRBJ1-1, with D possibly being TRBD1 (5 bases). Germline V gene lookup returns CDR1 LGHDT and CDR2 YNNKEL (reference sequence). Trimming removed 2 bases from V and 4 bases from J, with 8 bases in between. The CDR3 has 13 residues. The DNA of the CDR3 is TGTGCCAGCAGCCAAACCAGGGTCACTGAAGCTTTCTTT. Protein: CASSQTRVTEAFF.

This clonotype appeared many times. The genes are TRBV29-1 and TRBJ2-1; D perhaps matches TRBD2 (6 bases). The CDR3 totals 12 residues. Germline V gene data show CDR1 as SQVTM and CDR2 as ANQGSEA. V lost 4 bases and J 6 bases, leaving 10 bases between the germline ends. The CDR3 sequence is CSVVGSFNEQFF. The CDR3 DNA sequence: TGCAGCGTTGTCGGGAGCTTCAATGAGCAGTTCTTC.

This clonotype turned up a few times. This sequence joins TRBV6-2 or TRBV6-3 and TRBJ1-6, with TRBD1 matching over 7 bases. The ends lost 6 bases at V and 2 bases at J; junction bases unmatched: 4. CDR1 is MNHEY, CDR2 SVGEGT, per germline. CDR3 length equals 15 residues. Here the CDR3 DNA reads TGTGCCAGCAGCCTGGGACAGACCTATAATTCACCCCTCCACTTT. It encodes CASSLGQTYNSPLHF.

J is TRBJ1-2 and V is TRBV6-5; 7 bases are a match to TRBD1. The ends lost 6 bases at V and 4 bases at J; junction bases unmatched: 11. The germline V gene encodes CDR1 MNHEY and CDR2 SVGAGI. CDR3 length equals 15 residues. The CDR3 DNA sequence: TGTGCCAGCAGCACTCGACAGGGCATCAGCTATGGCTACACCTTC. It specifies CASSTRQGISYGYTF.

The rearrangement uses TRBV27 and TRBJ2-7; 13 positions match TRBD2. CDR1 and CDR2 from the germline V gene are MNHEY and SMNVEV (reference sequence). V lost 6 bases and J lost 4; bases outside the gene matches: 9. This CDR3 spans 16 amino acids. CDR3 loop: CASRTTSGRGQYEQYF. CDR3 DNA: TGTGCCAGCAGAACAACTAGCGGGAGGGGACAATACGAGCAGTACTTC.

In its sample, this clonotype was seen once. V is TRBV27 and J is TRBJ2-4; the match to TRBD1 covers 10 bases. Germline V gives CDR1 MNHEY, CDR2 SMNVEV (reference sequence). The CDR3 covers 15 residues. The V gene end was trimmed by 5 bases and the J gene end by 9 bases; junction bases not matched to a gene: 10. CDR3 in amino acids: CASSPGTGAYGIQYF. The CDR3 coding sequence is TGTGCCAGCAGTCCCGGGACAGGGGCCTACGGCATTCAGTACTTC.

The CDR3: CASSLAFEKPGTDTQYF. CDR3 DNA sequence: TGCGCCAGCAGCTTGGCCTTCGAGAAACCAGGGACAGATACGCAGTATTTT. The gene calls are TRBV5-1 and TRBJ2-3; possible D gene TRBD1, 5 bases. Trimming cost V 0 bases and J 3 bases, with 17 bases left between them. Germline V gene data show CDR1 as SGHRS and CDR2 as YFSETQ. The CDR3 length is 17 residues.

The rearrangement uses TRBV6-2 or TRBV6-3 and TRBJ2-7; perhaps TRBD1 as D (5 bases). Germline V lookup: CDR1 MNHEY, CDR2 SVGEGT. The CDR3 runs 16 residues. V lost 5 bases and J lost 2, with 19 bases in between. CDR3 nucleotides: TGTGCCAGCAGTGAGATGACAGCCCGAGTGACCTACGAGCAGTACTTC. It encodes CASSEMTARVTYEQYF.

This clonotype has more than one count but fewer than ten. The rearrangement uses TRBV10-3 and TRBJ2-3; 7 bases are shared with TRBD2. The junction had 2 bases not matched to a gene; V was cut back by 4 bases and J by 1 base. There are 14 residues in the CDR3. Per the germline V gene, CDR1 is ENHRY and CDR2 is SYGVKD. Here the CDR3 reads CAISGGGGTDTQYF. The CDR3, as DNA: TGTGCCATCAGTGGGGGGGGGGGCACAGATACGCAGTATTTT.

This clonotype was seen a few times. This chain connects TRBV6-2 or TRBV6-3 to TRBJ2-3; 7 nucleotides line up with TRBD2. V shed 6 bases and J 2 bases; nucleotides not matched to a gene: 11. This CDR3 has 16 amino acids. CDR1 is MNHEY and CDR2 is SVGEGT in the germline V gene. For the CDR3, the DNA is TGTGCCAGCAGCATGACCCCGGGACTAAACACAGATACGCAGTATTTT. Translation: CASSMTPGLNTDTQYF.

This rearrangement joins TRBV5-1 to TRBJ2-3; possibly TRBD1 or TRBD2 for D (5 bases each). The CDR3 is made up of 14 amino acids. V was pared by 0 bases and J by 5 bases, with 10 bases between. Germline V gene lookup returns CDR1 SGHRS and CDR2 YFSETQ. The CDR3 loop is CASSLADGGDTQYF. Written as DNA, the CDR3 is TGCGCCAGCAGCTTGGCGGATGGGGGAGATACGCAGTATTTT.

Only one count was recorded for this clonotype. This sequence joins TRBV15 and TRBJ2-1, with D maybe TRBD2 (6 bases). Germline V gives CDR1 LNHNV, CDR2 YYDKDF (reference sequence). The CDR3 runs 16 residues. V lost 6 bases, J lost 0 bases, and 15 bases lay in between. DNA for the CDR3: TGTGCCACCAGGATGGGACTCCTGAGCTCCTACAATGAGCAGTTCTTC. Its translation is CATRMGLLSSYNEQFF.

The chain links TRBV6-5 to TRBJ1-4; tentatively, D is TRBD1 (5 bases). The CDR3 is made up of 15 amino acids. Looked up from germline, CDR1 is MNHEY and CDR2 is SVGAGI. With 2 bases removed from V and 3 bases from J, the gap between germline ends came to 10 bases. The CDR3 loop is CASSYGRAPNEKLFF. For the CDR3, the DNA is TGTGCCAGCAGTTACGGCAGGGCACCTAATGAAAAACTGTTTTTT.

This clonotype was recorded many times. V usage is TRBV29-1 and J usage is TRBJ2-7; TRBD2 matches 15 bases. Germline CDR1 is SQVTM and CDR2 is ANQGSEA. The J segment lost 3 bases and the V segment lost 3 bases, leaving 6 bases of the junction unmatched. The CDR3 consists of 16 residues. The chain's CDR3 is CSVDDRTSGRVYEQYF. The CDR3 nucleotides read TGCAGCGTTGACGACAGGACTAGCGGGAGGGTCTACGAGCAGTACTTC.

This clonotype was counted between two and nine times. The chain recombines TRBV6-1 with TRBJ2-5; D is possibly TRBD1 or TRBD2 (5 bases each). CDR1 and CDR2 from the germline V gene are MNHNS and SASEGT. CDR3 length equals 13 residues. V gave up 6 bases and J gave up 5 bases, with 13 bases separating them. CDR3: CASRTWDAETQYF. In DNA, the CDR3 is TGTGCCAGCAGAACCTGGGACGCGGAGACCCAGTACTTC.

This clonotype was recorded at least ten times. The chain couples TRBV12-3 or TRBV12-4 to TRBJ2-1; 7 bases are a match to TRBD2. The CDR3 contains 15 residues. Germline trimming cut 4 bases from V and 10 bases from J; bases unmatched to any gene: 13. In DNA, the CDR3 is TGTGCCAGCAGTTCCCTCCCGGGACTAAGAAACGAGCAGTTCTTC. Translating it yields CASSSLPGLRNEQFF.